The T cell receptor beta chain under discussion was sequenced for a study of blood T cell repertoires in COVID-19. This clone appeared a single time. Libraries were prepared by immunoSEQ multiplex PCR; TCRdb keeps only in-frame clonotypes and omits some of them. The data show roughly 150,000 clones, roughly nine tenths seen once. This CDR3 has 19 amino acids. Unmatched junction bases numbered 16, after V lost 4 bases and J lost 0 bases. The germline CDR1 and CDR2 sequences are SGHRS and YFSETQ. The genes are TRBV5-1 and TRBJ1-5; 7 bases align to TRBD1. Input material: peripheral blood. This sequence was found in a man in his 60s with active or convalescent COVID-19. The CDR3 here is CASSPLPRQGMYSNQPQHF. The CDR3 DNA reads as TGCGCCAGCAGCCCCCTACCCCGACAGGGCATGTATAGCAATCAGCCCCAGCATTTT. The whole variable domain, filled in from reference TRBV5-1 and TRBJ1-5, reads KAGVTQTPRYLIKTRGQQVTLSCSPISGHRSVSWYQQTPGQGLQFLFEYFSETQRNKGNFPGRFSGRQFSNSRSEMNVSTLELGDSALYLCASSPLPRQGMYSNQPQHFGDGTRLSIL.